Below, one T cell receptor (beta chain) is given with its context. Its antigen is currently unknown. 13 Jbeta primers and 60 Vbeta primers were used for the PCR. This table comes from immunoSEQ multiplex PCR, and its TCRdb copy is limited to in-frame clones, with some not included. The repertoire consists of about 130,000 clones, with over 65% occurring once and the leading ten covering approximately 11%. This record belongs to a study of cytomegalovirus exposure and HLA in healthy donors. Study summary: HLA-typed donors were the source of about 85 million unique TCRs, which an early data release held.

Notes on the study in general: TCR beta V- and J-gene trimming was later associated with a missense DCLRE1C variant. Within an earlier analysis, most TCR beta V segments proved productive either about 90% or about 30% of the time. TCR beta chains associated with HLA were, in a later analysis, more clonally expanded than equally common others.

The V gene's germline CDR1 is SEHNR and CDR2 FQNEAQ (reference sequence). CDR3 length: 13 amino acids. The V gene lost 6 bases and the J gene lost 4 bases, with 13 bases spanning the gap. Sequencing used PBMCs. The chain employs TRBV7-9 and TRBJ2-7; tentatively, D is TRBD1 (6 bases). The sequence was collected from a man aged 25 to 45 in good health and CMV-seropositive. CDR3 amino acids: CASSGQNQYEQYF. The CDR3 bases are TGTGCCAGCAGTGGACAGAATCAATACGAGCAGTACTTC.